This entry lists 13 T cell receptor beta chains sequenced from one sample in a study of T cell repertoires in cytomegalovirus infection. Via MiXCR, TCRdb re-called the reads, giving one row per CDR3 protein. The sample carries some 110,000 distinct CDR3 sequences, over 25% recorded once. No antigen has been assigned to these receptors. The starting material was CD8+ T cells from cultured PBMCs, obtained from culture after CMV antigen stimulation. The receptors stem from a human donor in good health (CMV status not recorded). Some clones in this sample may be carry-over from other donors' samples.

This clonotype was recorded a few times. A junction end diverges from the germline sequence, so it may reflect a read error. The V and J genes are TRBV7-7 and TRBJ2-5; 7 nucleotides agree with TRBD1. The CDR3 is made up of 13 amino acids. Germline assignment: CDR1 SSHAT and CDR2 FNYEAQ (reference sequence). This CDR3 reads CASSSDREETQYF. CDR3 DNA sequence: TGTGCTAGCAGCTCCGACAGGGAAGAGACCCAGTACTTC. The full variable domain, in which reference TRBV7-7 and TRBJ2-5 provide the parts outside the CDR3, is GAGVSQSPRYKVTKRGQDVTLRCDPISSHATLYWYQQALGQGPEFLTYFNYEAQPDKSGLPSDRFSAERPEGSISTLTIQRTEQRDSAMYRCASSSDREETQYFGPGTRLLVL.

This clonotype was seen a handful of times. This chain connects TRBV12-3 or TRBV12-4 to TRBJ2-7, with no clear D. Trimming took off 2 bases at V and 1 base at J, with 6 bases between the two ends. This CDR3 comprises 13 residues. DNA for the CDR3: TGTGCCAGCAGTTTATTTTCATCCTACGAGCAGTACTTC. The encoded protein is CASSLFSSYEQYF.

This clonotype was detected many times. This chain uses TRBV7-2 with TRBJ2-2; a possible D gene is TRBD2 (6 bases). Per the germline V gene, CDR1 is SGHTA and CDR2 is FQGNSA. The CDR3 has 16 amino acids. The V gene lost 2 bases and the J gene lost 1 base, with 11 bases spanning the gap. DNA for the CDR3: TGTGCCAGCAGCTTAAGAGAGGGACTGAACACCGGGGAGCTGTTTTTT. Translating it yields CASSLREGLNTGELFF.

The gene calls are TRBV6-5 and TRBJ2-3, with 10 bases lining up with TRBD2. With V trimmed by 0 bases and J by 1 base, 4 bases remained unmatched. Germline-derived CDR1 and CDR2 are MNHEY and SVGAGI. This CDR3 comprises 17 residues. CDR3 in amino acids: CASSYSRLAGGTDTQYF. The CDR3 DNA follows: TGTGCCAGCAGTTACTCGCGCCTAGCGGGAGGCACAGATACGCAGTATTTT.

This chain joins TRBV27 and TRBJ1-1, with a possible D match to TRBD1 (5 bases). Germline CDR1 is MNHEY and CDR2 is SMNVEV (reference sequence). V shed 3 bases and J shed 5 bases, with 16 bases lying between them. The CDR3 is 15 amino acids. This CDR3 reads CASSFLGTRGTEAFF. The CDR3 bases are TGTGCCAGCAGTTTTCTAGGGACCCGGGGGACTGAAGCTTTCTTT.

This rearrangement joins TRBV7-3 to TRBJ2-1; 7 bases line up with TRBD2. CDR3 length: 15 residues. The V gene's germline CDR1 is SGHTA and CDR2 FQGTGA. Germline trimming cut 5 bases from V and 5 bases from J; bases unmatched to any gene: 9. The CDR3 loop reads CASSLGGSVHNEQFF. The CDR3 bases are TGTGCCAGCAGCCTCGGGGGGTCTGTCCACAATGAGCAGTTCTTC.

The sample holds many counts of this clonotype. J is TRBJ1-5 and V is TRBV7-4, with 9 bases matching TRBD1. Unmatched junction bases numbered 14, after V lost 7 bases and J lost 4 bases. The germline V gene encodes CDR1 SGHVT and CDR2 SQSDAQ. This CDR3 contains 17 residues. For the CDR3, the DNA is TGTGCCAGCAACCCACGATGGGGACAGGGACCTAATCAGCCCCAGCATTTT. Its protein is CASNPRWGQGPNQPQHF. The full variable domain, in which reference TRBV7-4 and TRBJ1-5 provide the parts outside the CDR3, is GAGVSQSPRYKVAKRGRDVALRCDSISGHVTLYWYRQTLGQGSEVLTYSQSDAQRDKSGRPSGRFSAERPERSVSTLKIQRTEQGDSAVYLCASNPRWGQGPNQPQHFGDGTRLSIL.

V and J are TRBV6-2 or TRBV6-3 and TRBJ1-6; 10 bases agree with TRBD1. CDR1 is MNHEY and CDR2 is SVGEGT in the germline V gene. V gave up 7 bases and J gave up 8 bases; unmatched junction bases: 17. The CDR3 covers 18 residues. CDR3 sequence reads: CASTDGDRGAFRDSPLHF. CDR3 bases: TGTGCCAGCACCGACGGGGACAGGGGTGCATTTAGGGATTCACCCCTCCACTTT.

The rearrangement uses TRBV6-6 and TRBJ1-5; the D gene is possibly TRBD1 (5 bases). Trimming removed 7 bases from V and 5 bases from J, with 18 bases in between. Germline loops: CDR1 MNHNY, CDR2 SVGAGI (reference sequence). This CDR3 is built from 15 residues. CDR3 residues: CASTDGGGLDQPQHF. CDR3 nucleotide sequence: TGTGCCAGCACCGACGGCGGGGGTTTGGATCAGCCCCAGCATTTT.

This clonotype was counted a few times. CDR3 sequence (DNA): TGTGCCAGCAGCCCTGACAGGGTACTTATGTCCTACGAGCAGTACTTC. Amino acids: CASSPDRVLMSYEQYF. The chain recombines TRBV7-9 with TRBJ2-7, with TRBD1 identical over 7 bases. The CDR3 consists of 16 residues. V lost 5 bases, J lost 1 base, and 11 bases stayed unmatched. The germline CDR1 and CDR2 sequences are SEHNR and FQNEAQ (reference sequence).

This clonotype was found many times. The chain links TRBV12-3 or TRBV12-4 to TRBJ2-2; D not certain. CDR3 size: 13 residues. V was trimmed by 5 bases and J by 3 bases, leaving 7 bases between them. CDR3 residues: CASSPDYTGELFF. The CDR3 nucleotides read TGTGCCAGCAGTCCCGATTACACCGGGGAGCTGTTTTTT.

The chain recombines TRBV27 with TRBJ1-5; D perhaps matches TRBD1 (5 bases). Trimming took off 6 bases at V and 1 base at J, with 10 bases between the two ends. In germline, CDR1 is MNHEY, CDR2 SMNVEV (reference sequence). The CDR3 totals 14 residues. CDR3 DNA sequence: TGTGCCAGCAGAGAGGGGATAAGCAATCAGCCCCAGCATTTT. This codes for CASREGISNQPQHF.

This chain joins TRBV7-9 and TRBJ1-5; no clear D. The ends were cut back, 1 base at V and 8 bases at J, with 12 bases in the middle. Per germline, CDR1 SEHNR and CDR2 FQNEAQ (reference sequence). CDR3 length equals 14 residues. The CDR3 bases are TGTGCCAGCAGCTTAGTCGCAGAGGGAGAGCCCCAGCATTTT. Translating it yields CASSLVAEGEPQHF.